This T cell receptor (beta chain) comes out of a study of blood T cell repertoires in COVID-19. Study-wide context: There were acute and convalescent COVID-19 samples, and they came from the United States, Italy and Spain. Nucleic acid was either cDNA or gDNA, and it came from T cells, B-cell-depleted T cells, or PBMCs.

CDR1 and CDR2 from the germline V gene are SGHNT and YYREEE (reference sequence). The CDR3 contains 15 residues. V shed 4 bases, J shed 2 bases, and the junction held 7 bases outside the gene matches. Authors' analysis steps: Scientists estimated how many nucleated cells there were by amplifying reference gene primers. The method was immunoSEQ multiplex PCR; TCRdb's version includes in-frame clones alone and lacks a portion of them. V, J and clone size are those of that table, while D and trimming were read from the DNA. The repertoire holds 300,000 or so clones, with 65% to 85% as singletons. Sequences were obtained from peripheral blood. The clonotype comes from a woman in her forties or fifties with acute or convalescent COVID-19. The V and J genes are TRBV5-4 and TRBJ2-5; TRBD1 matches 8 bases. The DNA for the CDR3 is TGTGCCAGCAGCCCGGGACAGGCGATACAAGAGACCCAGTACTTC. Protein: CASSPGQAIQETQYF.